This TCR beta chain was sequenced for a study of Ad26.COV2.S vaccination and SARS-CoV-2 variants listed by TCRdb under 2021. Regarding the complete study: Donors in the vaccine arm were drawn from COV1001, a phase I-IIa trial of Ad26.COV2.S in healthy adults that was multicentre, randomized, double-blind and placebo-controlled. The TCR-sequenced set comprised about 32 samples: some 19 Ad26.COV2.S vaccine recipients, 5 placebo recipients and 8 SARS-CoV-2 convalescent individuals. Sequencing of the TCRbeta repertoire served to evaluate the specificity and breadth of SARS-CoV-2-reactive T cell receptors following Ad26.COV2.S vaccination. Dosing of Ad26.COV2.S was intramuscular, at either 5x10^10 or 1x10^11 viral particles, delivered as one shot or as two shots spaced 56 days apart. Trial participants were randomized into five groups of five: low-dose or high-dose Ad26.COV2.S given once or twice, or placebo on both occasions. Throughout the experiments and outcome assessment, investigators stayed blinded to trial group allocation.

Summary of the overall study and its limitations: Ad26.COV2.S recipients had higher spike-specific TCR breadth than placebo recipients (P = 0.0014). The authors noted that the TCR breadth and depth analyses may have underestimated total T cell responses. Non-spike TCR breadth was comparable between vaccine and placebo recipients, consistent with the vaccine containing only spike. After vaccination, spike-specific CD8+ and CD4+ T cell responses were reported to show substantial breadth. The study lacked the statistical power to compare responses across vaccine doses or regimens.

TCRbeta CDR3 regions were sequenced with the immunoSEQ Assay. After extraction, genomic DNA underwent amplification by bias-controlled multiplex PCR, followed by high-throughput sequencing. From the authors' description of their analysis: To quantify the absolute abundance of each unique TCRbeta CDR3 region, sequences were collapsed and filtered. T cell fraction was estimated by normalization of TCRbeta template counts to usable DNA, with usable DNA being measured through amplification of reference genes present in all nucleated cells. Repertoire TCRs were annotated as SARS-CoV-2-specific when V gene, CDR3 amino acid sequence and J gene were exactly matched to a known reactive TCR set. The reference SARS-CoV-2 TCR set was obtained from MIRA and was filtered for enrichment in COVID-19-positive ImmuneCODE repertoires, whereby public or cross-reactive TCRs were removed. Drawing on the MIRA antigens, annotated TCRs were analysed further at the level of specific ORF or position within ORF. Breadth was defined as annotated unique rearrangements over total unique productive rearrangements; depth was the summed frequency of those rearrangements. Group comparisons of TCR breadth used two-sided Wilcoxon rank-sum tests. The clones in this table, taken by TCRdb from immuneACCESS, are in-frame only. Not every clone is retained; where verified, under half of the shortfall comes from an unresolved V gene, and the cause of the rest is unknown. V and J calls and clone size come straight from that table; D and trimming were deduced from the DNA. The sample table contains a few hundred thousand clones; only one count was recorded for roughly 90% of them. The ten largest clones take up 1.5% to 2% of the sample.

With regard to this clone: Its recognized antigen is unknown. Qualities for individual bases were not recorded, and no much larger clone is one base off.

The treatment or condition label here, explained by the study, means: around 19 received Ad26.COV2.S at low or high dose, single or two shots; about 5 received placebo; per-sample allocation not given. Repertoires of vaccine and placebo recipients were sequenced from samples taken on day 63 after the first injection. Cohort 1b enrolled 25 to 30 adults aged 18-55 years at a single site in Boston, USA, between 29 July and 7 August 2020. As a vaccine, Ad26.COV2.S was a replication-incompetent adenovirus type 26 vector that expressed a prefusion-stabilized SARS-CoV-2 spike protein derived from the original Wuhan strain. The TCR originated in a person between 18 and 59 years old who received the Ad26.COV2.S COVID-19 vaccine or a placebo. The sequences come from peripheral blood, collected in a trial of Ad26.COV2.S vaccine versus placebo.

The CDR3: CAIPGRSGELFF. The DNA sequence follows: TGTGCCATTCCAGGACGGTCCGGGGAGCTGTTTTTT. Recombination connected TRBV10-3 to TRBJ2-2; the D gene is not confidently resolved. The germline V gene encodes CDR1 ENHRY and CDR2 SYGVKD. The V and J ends are trimmed by 9 bases and 6 bases, leaving 11 bases between them. From its cysteine to its phenylalanine, the CDR3 spans 12 amino acids. Kept here is only the CDR3 DNA, which spans 36 bases and is read in frame from base 1.